The source of this T cell receptor beta chain is a study of blood T cells in healthy people across ages. Germline V gene sequence: CDR1 SGHRS, CDR2 YFSETQ. The CDR3 has 16 residues. Trimming removed 2 bases from V and 6 bases from J; junction bases left unmatched: 13. PCR was performed a second time for about 7 to 11 cycles using a sample-barcoded 5' primer and a J-beta primer mix. Each sample yielded at least 2.5 million CDR3-containing paired-end reads. TCRdb called the 5' RACE reads again in MiXCR, with one record for every CDR3 protein. The sample consists of some 890,000 distinct CDR3 sequences, roughly 29% of them appearing once. The sample was also linked to a second study, of T cells of mothers and their children.

V and J are TRBV5-1 and TRBJ2-5; 7 bases match TRBD1. The TCR originated in a woman between 40 and 50 years old in good health. The material sequenced was blood. CDR3 sequence: CASSFLDRAVMKTQYF. In DNA form, the CDR3 reads TGCGCCAGCAGCTTTCTTGACAGGGCGGTCATGAAGACCCAGTACTTC.